This TCR beta chain was found in a study of blood T cell repertoires in COVID-19. Study as a whole: COVID-19 samples from acute and convalescent phases originated in the United States, Italy and Spain.

Clones were read by immunoSEQ multiplex PCR, and TCRdb kept only the in-frame ones, dropping some. The table records 60,000 or so clones, roughly 87% of them present only once. This clone has more than one count but fewer than ten. Germline loops: CDR1 LNHDA, CDR2 SQIVND (reference sequence). The CDR3 runs to 15 residues. V was clipped by 6 bases and J by 0 bases, with 12 bases between them. The clonotype was recovered from a human donor with acute or convalescent COVID-19. The donor label of this sample is uncertain. Sequenced sample: peripheral blood. This chain uses TRBV19 with TRBJ1-5; D ambiguous. The CDR3: CASSGGSSSNQPQHF. The DNA for the CDR3 is TGTGCCAGTAGCGGAGGCAGCTCTAGCAATCAGCCCCAGCATTTT.